Presented here are 2 T cell receptor beta chains from one specimen sequenced in a study of blood T cell repertoires in COVID-19 (dated by TCRdb to 2018 to 2021). The library was generated by the immunoSEQ multiplex PCR assay. Imported from immuneACCESS, the table was reduced by TCRdb to in-frame sequences with V and J called. These copies leave out some clones; in studies compared against another copy, an unresolved V gene accounts for under half, and the cause of the remainder is not known. In all, the sample holds about 160,000 clones, and about nine tenths of those were seen once. 4% to 5% of the sample is held by the ten biggest clonotypes. Sequencing was done on a sample of peripheral blood. The source of these receptors is a woman aged 55-69 years with active or convalescent COVID-19.

The chain uses TRBV5-1 and TRBJ2-7; 9 bases align to TRBD1. This CDR3 comprises 15 residues. The V segment lost 3 bases and the J segment 5 bases; nucleotides outside the gene matches: 9. Germline-derived CDR1 and CDR2 are SGHRS and YFSETQ. The CDR3 spells CASSSLRTGENEQYF. The CDR3 DNA follows: TGCGCCAGCAGCTCCTTGAGGACAGGGGAAAACGAGCAGTACTTC. Drawing the rest from reference TRBV5-1 and TRBJ2-7, the complete variable domain is KAGVTQTPRYLIKTRGQQVTLSCSPISGHRSVSWYQQTPGQGLQFLFEYFSETQRNKGNFPGRFSGRQFSNSRSEMNVSTLELGDSALYLCASSSLRTGENEQYFGPGTRLTVT.

The chain recombines TRBV10-3 with TRBJ2-1, with 8 bases matching TRBD1. The junction had 5 bases not matched to a gene; V was cut back by 6 bases and J by 7 bases. Germline CDR1 reads ENHRY; CDR2 reads SYGVKD. This CDR3 spans 13 amino acids. The CDR3 reads CAIRDRGRNEQFF. In nucleotides, the CDR3 is TGTGCCATCAGAGACAGGGGAAGAAATGAGCAGTTCTTC.